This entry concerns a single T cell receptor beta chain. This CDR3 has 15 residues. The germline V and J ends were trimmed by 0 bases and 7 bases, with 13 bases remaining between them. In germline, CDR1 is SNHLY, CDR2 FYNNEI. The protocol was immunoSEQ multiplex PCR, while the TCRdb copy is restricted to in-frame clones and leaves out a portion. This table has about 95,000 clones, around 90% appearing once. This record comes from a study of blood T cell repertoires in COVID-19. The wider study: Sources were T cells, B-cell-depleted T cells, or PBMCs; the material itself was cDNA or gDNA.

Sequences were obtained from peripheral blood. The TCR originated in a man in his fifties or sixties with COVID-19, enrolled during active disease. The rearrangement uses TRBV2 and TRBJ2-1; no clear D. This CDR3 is CASSEARITRNEQFF. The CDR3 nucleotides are TGTGCCAGCAGTGAAGCGCGGATTACTCGGAATGAGCAGTTCTTC. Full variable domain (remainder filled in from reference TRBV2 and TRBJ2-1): EPEVTQTPSHQVTQMGQEVILRCVPISNHLYFYWYRQILGQKVEFLVSFYNNEISEKSEIFDDQFSVERPDGSNFTLKIRSTKLEDSAMYFCASSEARITRNEQFFGPGTRLTVL.